This TCR beta chain appears in the sequencing data of a study of shared clonotypes between healthy human individuals. Study conclusions and caveats: Shared across four donors were around 5% of the naive CD4 clonotypes.

Germline V gives CDR1 MDHEN, CDR2 SYDVKM. The CDR3 has 13 amino acids. The V end lost 8 bases, the J end lost 4 bases, and 11 bases lay between the germline ends. In the case of this clone: The antigen remains unidentified.

The assay was carried out at the deep level. The authors split each subset's genomic DNA evenly across several immunoSEQ plates. Authors' methods: Junction-only immunoSEQ data arrived without quality scores, meaning filtering differed. Repertoires were generated with immunoSEQ multiplex PCR, while TCRdb's copy carries only in-frame clones and drops some. The V and J calls and clone size come from that table; D and trimming were worked out from the DNA. The sample records approximately 1.4 million clones, nearly 99% being singletons. This TCR came from a man aged 25 to 40 in good health. This chain joins TRBV28 and TRBJ2-2, with a tentative D call TRBD2 (5 bases). Sequenced sample: naive CD4+ T cells sorted from blood. Subset reported: CD45RA+ positively selected. The CDR3 sequence: CASWDRGTGELFF. CDR3 nucleotide sequence: TGTGCCAGCTGGGATCGGGGCACCGGGGAGCTGTTTTTT. Supplemented by reference TRBV28 and TRBJ2-2, the full variable domain reads DVKVTQSSRYLVKRTGEKVFLECVQDMDHENMFWYRQDPGLGLRLIYFSYDVKMKEKGDIPEGYSVSREKKERFSLILESASTNQTSMYLCASWDRGTGELFFGEGSRLTVL.